This T cell receptor (beta chain) was captured in a study of Graves' ophthalmopathy and Graves' hyperthyroidism. Study results and limitations: Detected in blood as well were most expanded thyroid clonotypes with frequency above 0.001. In predicting ophthalmopathy progression, the model reached 65% to 71% sensitivity and 72.22% specificity.

The TCR beta CDR3 regions underwent amplification from RNA transcripts. HTBI-primed first-round RT-PCR preceded second-round multiplex PCR. TCRdb itself ran the multiplex PCR reads through MiXCR, one entry per CDR3 protein. Of over a million distinct CDR3 sequences listed, approximately 35% are singletons. The V end lost 0 bases, the J end lost 3 bases, and 15 bases lay between the germline ends. Germline CDR1 is DFQATT and CDR2 is SNEGSKA (reference sequence). This CDR3 comprises 15 residues. This clonotype has just a few counts. No antigen is known for it. This TCR was sampled from an adult man with Graves' hyperthyroidism. The sample comprised peripheral blood or thyroid tissue (not recorded which). The V gene is TRBV20-1, the J gene TRBJ2-7; D is perhaps TRBD1 or TRBD2 (5 bases each). The CDR3 loop is CSARDISGSIYEQYF. For the CDR3, the DNA is TGCAGTGCTAGAGATATATCAGGGAGTATCTACGAGCAGTACTTC.